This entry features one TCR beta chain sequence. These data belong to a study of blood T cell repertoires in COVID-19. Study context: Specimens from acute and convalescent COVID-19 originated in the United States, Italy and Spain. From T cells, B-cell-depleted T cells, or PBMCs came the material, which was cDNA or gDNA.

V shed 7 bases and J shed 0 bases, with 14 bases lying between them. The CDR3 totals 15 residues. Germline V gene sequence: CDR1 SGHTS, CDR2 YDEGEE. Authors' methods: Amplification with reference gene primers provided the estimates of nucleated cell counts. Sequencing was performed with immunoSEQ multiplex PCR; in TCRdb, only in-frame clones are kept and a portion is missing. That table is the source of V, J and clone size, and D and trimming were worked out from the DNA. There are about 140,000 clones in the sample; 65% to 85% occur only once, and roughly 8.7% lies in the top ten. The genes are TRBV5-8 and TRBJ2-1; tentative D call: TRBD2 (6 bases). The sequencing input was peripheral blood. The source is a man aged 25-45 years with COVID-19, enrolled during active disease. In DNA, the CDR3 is TGTGCCAGCCTCCTCGGGAGAAGCTCCTACAATGAGCAGTTCTTC. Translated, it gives CASLLGRSSYNEQFF.